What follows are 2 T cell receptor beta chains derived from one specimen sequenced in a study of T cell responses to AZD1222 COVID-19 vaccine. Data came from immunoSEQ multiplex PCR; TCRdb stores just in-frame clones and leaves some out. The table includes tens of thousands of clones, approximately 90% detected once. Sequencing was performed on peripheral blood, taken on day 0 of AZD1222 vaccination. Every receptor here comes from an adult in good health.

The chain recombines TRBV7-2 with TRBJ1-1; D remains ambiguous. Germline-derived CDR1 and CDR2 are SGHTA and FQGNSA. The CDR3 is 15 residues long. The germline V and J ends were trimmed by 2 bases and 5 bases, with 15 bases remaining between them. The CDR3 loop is CASSLPYAARTEAFF. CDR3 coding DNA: TGTGCCAGCAGCTTACCCTATGCGGCGCGGACTGAAGCTTTCTTT.

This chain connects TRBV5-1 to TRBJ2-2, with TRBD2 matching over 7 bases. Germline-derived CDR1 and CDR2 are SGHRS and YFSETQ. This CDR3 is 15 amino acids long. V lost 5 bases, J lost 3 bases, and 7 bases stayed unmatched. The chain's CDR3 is CASSAGTTDTGELFF. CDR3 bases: TGCGCCAGCAGTGCCGGGACTACTGACACCGGGGAGCTGTTTTTT.